A single sample gave rise to the 6 T cell receptor beta chains below, sequenced in a study of cytomegalovirus exposure and HLA in healthy donors. Use of 60 Vbeta and 13 Jbeta primers characterized the PCR. The table came from immunoSEQ multiplex PCR; TCRdb's copy has only in-frame clones and leaves some out. The table has 110,000 or so clones, about 79% seen once. Sequences were obtained from PBMCs. Receptor source: a human donor in good health.

CDR3 in DNA: TGTGCCAGCAGCTTGGCCGGGAGCTCCTACGAGCAGTACTTC. Its translation: CASSLAGSSYEQYF. The J gene is TRBJ2-7, the V gene TRBV5-5; TRBD2 might be the D (6 bases). Per the germline V gene, CDR1 is SGHKS and CDR2 is YYEKEE (reference sequence). Trimming cost V 0 bases and J 0 bases, with 7 bases left between them. The CDR3 loop spans 14 amino acids.

The chain couples TRBV15 to TRBJ1-1; D perhaps matches TRBD1 (5 bases). Trimming pared 5 bases from V and 1 base from J, leaving 14 bases between. In germline, CDR1 is LNHNV, CDR2 YYDKDF (reference sequence). The CDR3 contains 15 residues. The CDR3 spells CATSDLPGPNTEAFF. Here the CDR3 DNA reads TGTGCCACCAGCGACCTCCCAGGGCCGAACACTGAAGCTTTCTTT.

This clone was counted once. The rearrangement links TRBV27 to TRBJ2-1, with a weak D call TRBD1 (6 bases). V was clipped by 5 bases and J by 0 bases, with 14 bases between them. This CDR3 region has 16 residues. Germline CDR1 and CDR2: MNHEY and SMNVEV (reference sequence). In DNA form, the CDR3 reads TGTGCCAGCAGTCCCTCAGGGGTGATCTCCTACAATGAGCAGTTCTTC. Translated: CASSPSGVISYNEQFF.

The V gene is TRBV19, the J gene TRBJ1-6; 11 bases fit TRBD1. The junction had 2 bases not matched to a gene; V was cut back by 5 bases and J by 8 bases. This CDR3 spans 14 amino acids. Per the germline V gene, CDR1 is LNHDA and CDR2 is SQIVND (reference sequence). The CDR3 DNA follows: TGTGCCAGTAGTCTGGGACAGGGGGATTCACCCCTCCACTTT. Translated, it gives CASSLGQGDSPLHF.

The V and J genes are TRBV19 and TRBJ2-4; TRBD1 aligns across 10 bases. Germline CDR1 is LNHDA and CDR2 is SQIVND (reference sequence). Germline trimming cut 7 bases from V and 9 bases from J; bases unmatched to any gene: 15. The CDR3 loop spans 16 amino acids. The CDR3 nucleotides read TGTGCCAGTACCAAAGGGGACAGGGGATTCCTCGGCATTCAGTACTTC. It is translated as CASTKGDRGFLGIQYF.

This chain joins TRBV7-6 and TRBJ2-3; maybe TRBD2 (6 bases). CDR1 and CDR2 from the germline V gene are SGHVS and FNYEAQ. This CDR3 is built from 15 residues. Trimming took 2 bases from V and 0 from J, leaving 9 bases between them. In nucleotides, the CDR3 is TGTGCCAGCAGCTTACGGGGGTCGAGCACAGATACGCAGTATTTT. Encoded protein: CASSLRGSSTDTQYF.